This T cell receptor (beta chain) derives from a study of blood T cell repertoires in COVID-19. Study summary: T cells, B-cell-depleted T cells, or PBMCs supplied cDNA or gDNA.

The CDR3 runs 15 residues. V dropped 1 base and J dropped 0 bases, with 7 bases sitting between them. The germline V gene has CDR1 MNHEY and CDR2 SVGAGI. Produced via immunoSEQ multiplex PCR; TCRdb's table is partial and in-frame only. The sample comprises about 160,000 clones, 87% of which are singletons, and roughly 3.9% rests with the top ten. The sequence was collected from a woman aged 60-75 years who had recovered from COVID-19. Material for sequencing was peripheral blood. This chain connects TRBV6-5 to TRBJ1-5; D ambiguous. The CDR3 sequence is CASSYWHLSNQPQHF. In DNA, the CDR3 is TGTGCCAGCAGTTACTGGCACCTTAGCAATCAGCCCCAGCATTTT.